Listed here is a single T cell receptor beta chain. Antigen specificity is unknown. V shed 3 bases, J shed 4 bases, and the junction held 6 bases outside the gene matches. This CDR3 is built from 15 residues. Germline V CDR1 and CDR2: MGHRA, YSYEKL. Synthesis of TCR cDNA relied on 5'RACE template switching, which attached a universal primer site and UMIs. TCRdb reprocessed the 5' RACE reads with MiXCR, giving one entry per CDR3 protein. The table shows some 160,000 distinct CDR3 sequences, with approximately 9.7% occurring only once. The sample is drawn from a study of T cells after yellow fever vaccination. Study context: Any fraction with a low cell number was prepared using SMART-Seq v4 Ultra Low Input. Whole-study findings and limits: CD4 and CD8 compartments shared a small share of clonotypes, likely from convergent recombination. The booster saw the reappearance of most primary-vaccination clones (roughly 95% CD4, 88% CD8).

This clonotype was sampled from a man younger than 35 who received the YFV17D yellow fever vaccine. The V call is TRBV4-1, the J call TRBJ2-1, with TRBD2 matching over 7 bases. Sequencing used CD8+ T cells sorted from PBMCs, obtained 45 days after the yellow fever booster vaccination. CDR3 nucleotide sequence: TGCGCCAGCAGCCACCCAGCGGGGCGGTACAATGAGCAGTTCTTC. Translating it yields CASSHPAGRYNEQFF.